One sample yielded the 22 T cell receptor beta chains listed below, sequenced in a study of cytomegalovirus exposure and HLA in healthy donors. The PCR contained 60 Vbeta and 13 Jbeta primers. The assay was immunoSEQ multiplex PCR, and TCRdb's table has in-frame clones only and misses some. The table has around 180,000 clones, 80% to 90% seen once. Sequencing was done on a sample of PBMCs. Receptor source: a male donor in good health and CMV-seronegative.

The J gene is TRBJ2-7, the V gene TRBV14, with D perhaps TRBD2 (7 bases). V was pared by 5 bases and J by 7 bases, with 18 bases between. The CDR3 runs to 14 residues. The V gene's germline CDR1 is SGHDN and CDR2 FVKESK. The CDR3 coding sequence is TGTGCCAGCAGCTTCGGGGGGCTGGGTTTGGAGCAGTACTTC. As protein: CASSFGGLGLEQYF. The complete variable domain, with remaining parts taken from reference TRBV14 and TRBJ2-7, reads EAGVTQFPSHSVIEKGQTVTLRCDPISGHDNLYWYRRVMGKEIKFLLHFVKESKQDESGMPNNRFLAERTGGTYSTLKVQPAELEDSGVYFCASSFGGLGLEQYFGPGTRLTVT.

The genes are TRBV6-1 and TRBJ1-1; D gene unclear. This CDR3 is 13 amino acids long. Germline V gives CDR1 MNHNS, CDR2 SASEGT. Trimming pared 0 bases from V and 11 bases from J, leaving 13 bases between. CDR3 in DNA: TGTGCCAGCAGTGAAGCGGCGGGCTGTGGGGCTTTCTTT. It translates to CASSEAAGCGAFF.

The genes are TRBV4-1 and TRBJ2-1, with 8 bases lining up with TRBD2. The CDR3 runs to 13 residues. The trim removed 1 base at V and 9 bases at J, leaving 2 bases unmatched. Per the germline V gene, CDR1 is MGHRA and CDR2 is YSYEKL. For the CDR3, the DNA is TGCGCCAGCAGCCAAGCGGGGGGGCTTGAGCAGTTCTTC. This codes for CASSQAGGLEQFF.

The rearrangement links TRBV5-4 to TRBJ2-5; a weak D match, TRBD1 (7 bases). Germline CDR1 reads SGHNT; CDR2 reads YYREEE (reference sequence). This CDR3 is built from 13 residues. V was trimmed by 4 bases and J by 5 bases, leaving 12 bases between them. CDR3 sequence (DNA): TGTGCCAGCAGCATACAGGGGAGGGAGACCCAGTACTTC. Its translation: CASSIQGRETQYF.

This chain uses TRBV19 with TRBJ1-2, with 11 bases that match TRBD1. This CDR3 contains 14 residues. Germline CDR1 LNHDA, CDR2 SQIVND (reference sequence). The V and J ends lost 4 bases and 4 bases, in that order; junction bases with no gene match: 2. Here the CDR3 DNA reads TGTGCCAGTAGTACCGGGACAGGGGGCTATGGCTACACCTTC. Translation gives CASSTGTGGYGYTF.

V usage is TRBV4-3 and J usage is TRBJ2-5; TRBD2 might be the D (6 bases). Germline CDR1 is LGHNA and CDR2 is YSLEER. With 1 base removed from V and 5 bases from J, the gap between germline ends came to 20 bases. CDR3 length: 17 residues. CDR3 DNA sequence: TGCGCCAGCAGCCAAGGTCTTTCGGGGGAGGAGGGGGAGACCCAGTACTTC. Translation gives CASSQGLSGEEGETQYF.

The chain recombines TRBV9 with TRBJ2-5; a weak D match, TRBD2 (6 bases). The CDR3 sequence is 15 residues long. CDR1 is SGDLS, CDR2 YYNGEE, per germline. Trimming removed 3 bases from V and 5 bases from J, with 17 bases in between. Written as DNA, the CDR3 is TGTGCCAGCAGCGCAGAGTACCCCCGGGAGGAGACCCAGTACTTC. This encodes CASSAEYPREETQYF.

The CDR3 here is CASSLAGVAGGQSSYNEQFF. The CDR3 DNA sequence: TGCGCCAGCAGCTTGGCCGGGGTAGCGGGGGGTCAGAGCTCCTACAATGAGCAGTTCTTC. V usage is TRBV5-1 and J usage is TRBJ2-1, with 10 bases lining up with TRBD2. The germline V gene has CDR1 SGHRS and CDR2 YFSETQ. V dropped 0 bases and J dropped 0; count of bases not matched to a gene: 12. The CDR3 totals 20 residues.

The chain couples TRBV6-6 to TRBJ1-2; tentatively, D is TRBD1 (5 bases). V lost 5 bases and J lost 2, with 9 bases in between. The CDR3 runs to 13 residues. CDR1 MNHNY and CDR2 SVGAGI come from the germline V gene (reference sequence). Here the CDR3 DNA reads TGTGCCAGCAGTGGGGGGGGGAACTATGGCTACACCTTC. It specifies CASSGGGNYGYTF.

This rearrangement joins TRBV5-1 to TRBJ2-6; 7 bases fit TRBD1. This CDR3 is built from 19 residues. Trimming took 1 base from V and 2 from J; bases not matched to a gene: 12. CDR1 SGHRS and CDR2 YFSETQ come from the germline V gene. CDR3 in DNA: TGCGCCAGCAGCTTGTGGGAACGAGGGGGCGCGGCTGGGGCCAACGTCCTGACTTTC. It specifies CASSLWERGGAAGANVLTF.

The V call is TRBV5-4, the J call TRBJ2-2, with 7 bases matching TRBD2. Germline CDR1 SGHNT, CDR2 YYREEE (reference sequence). The CDR3 has 15 residues. The junction had 3 bases not matched to a gene; V was cut back by 3 bases and J by 1 base. CDR3 nucleotides: TGTGCCAGCAGCTCCAAGCGGGGGAACACCGGGGAGCTGTTTTTT. It is translated as CASSSKRGNTGELFF.

This clone has just one count. The rearrangement uses TRBV4-3 and TRBJ2-5, with D unresolved. Per germline, CDR1 LGHNA and CDR2 YSLEER. CDR3 length: 14 residues. V lost 0 bases to trimming and J lost 3 bases, with 8 bases between them. CDR3 sequence reads: CASSQEGSKETQYF. The CDR3 DNA sequence: TGCGCCAGCAGCCAAGAGGGCAGCAAAGAGACCCAGTACTTC.

V gene TRBV7-3 combines with J gene TRBJ2-3; 7 nucleotides agree with TRBD1. Trimming at V came to 1 base and at J to 4 bases, leaving 5 bases not matched to a gene. Germline CDR1 is SGHTA and CDR2 is FQGTGA. This CDR3 contains 15 residues. This CDR3 reads CASSLNGQGADTQYF. The CDR3 coding sequence is TGTGCCAGCAGCTTAAATGGCCAGGGGGCAGATACGCAGTATTTT.

The V call is TRBV5-1, the J call TRBJ2-3; TRBD2 agrees at 14 bases. The CDR3 consists of 14 residues. Germline V CDR1 and CDR2: SGHRS, YFSETQ. Germline trimming cut 4 bases from V and 9 bases from J; bases unmatched to any gene: 4. The CDR3 DNA reads TGCGCCAGCAGCCCCGGGACTAGCGGGAGCACGCAGTATTTT. This gives the protein CASSPGTSGSTQYF.

The chain recombines TRBV28 with TRBJ1-5, with a possible D match to TRBD1 (5 bases). V was trimmed by 1 base and J by 7 bases, leaving 11 bases between them. The V gene's germline CDR1 is MDHEN and CDR2 SYDVKM. The CDR3 runs 14 residues. The CDR3 sequence: CASSLSGEGQPQHF. For the CDR3, the DNA is TGTGCCAGCAGTTTATCGGGGGAGGGACAGCCCCAGCATTTT.

The chain combines TRBV7-2 with TRBJ1-2, with 8 bases identical to TRBD1. The CDR3 runs 15 residues. Unmatched junction bases numbered 9, after V lost 3 bases and J lost 6 bases. Germline CDR1 reads SGHTA; CDR2 reads FQGNSA. The CDR3 region is CASSFTGGRRDGYTF. CDR3 nucleotide sequence: TGTGCCAGCAGCTTTACAGGGGGTAGAAGGGATGGCTACACCTTC.

The V call is TRBV30, the J call TRBJ1-2, with D maybe TRBD1 (5 bases). The CDR3 is 13 residues long. Germline V gene lookup returns CDR1 GTSNPN and CDR2 SVGIG (reference sequence). V lost 3 bases and J 7 bases, leaving 15 bases between the germline ends. This CDR3 reads CAWRGKGQGGYTF. CDR3 in DNA: TGTGCCTGGAGGGGCAAGGGGCAAGGTGGCTACACCTTC.

The chain recombines TRBV4-2 with TRBJ1-4, with D hard to call. Germline CDR1 LGHNA, CDR2 YNFKEQ. The CDR3 covers 20 residues. Trimming shortened V by 0 bases and J by 0 bases, and 20 bases separated the two germline ends. The CDR3 DNA reads TGTGCCAGCAGCCAAGATAATGCACGGCGGGAGTTTGCAACTAATGAAAAACTGTTTTTT. Its protein is CASSQDNARREFATNEKLFF.

The CDR3 spells CASSPPTGAYGYTF. CDR3 coding DNA: TGTGCCAGCAGCCCCCCGACGGGTGCCTATGGCTACACCTTC. The chain has TRBV7-9 and TRBJ1-2; D not certain. The CDR3 is 14 residues long. V lost 5 bases and J lost 4, with 14 bases in between. Germline values: CDR1 SEHNR, CDR2 FQNEAQ (reference sequence).

With regard to this clone: Additional DNA sequences in this sample encode the identical CDR3. The chain is built from TRBV4-3 and TRBJ2-7, with D maybe TRBD2 (6 bases). Germline assignment: CDR1 LGHNA and CDR2 YSLEER. The CDR3 extends over 14 amino acids. V was trimmed by 0 bases and J by 0 bases, leaving 6 bases between them. CDR3 in amino acids: CASSQEGGSYEQYF. The CDR3 nucleotides are TGCGCCAGCAGCCAAGAGGGGGGCTCCTACGAGCAGTACTTC.

The V gene is TRBV28, the J gene TRBJ1-5, with 10 bases identical to TRBD1. This CDR3 region has 15 residues. The germline V gene has CDR1 MDHEN and CDR2 SYDVKM. V was pared by 4 bases and J by 1 base, with 1 base of the junction left unmatched. The CDR3 region is CASSWTGGSNQPQHF. The CDR3 DNA sequence: TGTGCCAGCAGTTGGACAGGGGGGAGCAATCAGCCCCAGCATTTT.

For this clone: Other DNA sequences in this specimen translate into the identical CDR3. The chain couples TRBV6-5 to TRBJ2-7; D is perhaps TRBD2 (5 bases). The CDR3 totals 13 residues. The V end lost 6 bases, the J end lost 4 bases, and 13 bases lay between the germline ends. Germline CDR1 is MNHEY and CDR2 is SVGAGI. The CDR3 region is CASRPPGLYEQYF. CDR3 coding DNA: TGTGCCAGCAGGCCTCCGGGGTTATACGAGCAGTACTTC.